These 31 T cell receptor beta chains were all obtained from the same sample, sequenced in a study of CXCR3-negative and CXCR3-positive naive CD8 T cells. Their target antigens are unknown. TRB cDNA was prepared as libraries by UMI-labeled 5' RACE. No DNA is given; TCRdb re-called the 5' RACE reads and lists each CDR3 protein once. The sample data list under 150,000 distinct CDR3 sequences. Study-level findings and limits: Naive CXCR3-positive cells had TRB CDR3s more hydrophobic than those of CXCR3-negative naive cells.

The material sequenced was naive CXCR3+ CD8+ T cells from blood. Subset reported: CD45RO-CCR7+CD27+CD95- naive CD8+ T cells expressing CXCR3 (TNR3+). These receptors were taken from a human donor in good health. Some clones in this sample may be carry-over from other donors' samples.

V and J are TRBV12-3 or TRBV12-4 and TRBJ2-1; TCRdb designates TRBD1, a call that cannot be tested without DNA. The CDR3 extends over 12 amino acids. The chain's CDR3 is CASSPRVDEQFF.

CDR3 amino acids: CASPLGNEQFF. The chain is built from TRBV28 and TRBJ2-1; with no DNA, the TCRdb D assignment of TRBD1 cannot be verified. This CDR3 region has 11 residues. Germline V gives CDR1 MDHEN, CDR2 SYDVKM.

J is TRBJ2-1 and V is TRBV29-1. The CDR3 sequence is 11 residues long. Germline V gene data show CDR1 as SQVTM and CDR2 as ANQGSEA. Here the CDR3 reads CSVDSYNEQFF.

This chain's CDR3 is CASSNDGRVYNEQFF. This chain uses TRBV12-3 or TRBV12-4 with TRBJ2-1; absent DNA, TCRdb's TRBD1 call cannot be checked. The CDR3 length is 15 residues.

The V call is TRBV27, the J call TRBJ2-1; absent DNA, TCRdb's TRBD1 call cannot be checked. In germline, CDR1 is MNHEY, CDR2 SMNVEV (reference sequence). This CDR3 spans 13 amino acids. The CDR3 is CASAGLPADEQFF.

The gene calls are TRBV20-1 and TRBJ2-1; TCRdb picks TRBD1, but there is no DNA to check that call. CDR1 is DFQATT and CDR2 is SNEGSKA in the germline V gene (reference sequence). This CDR3 spans 14 amino acids. CDR3 loop: CSAQAGATYNEQFF.

The V and J genes are TRBV25-1 and TRBJ1-5; lacking DNA, the TRBD1 call made by TCRdb goes unchecked. The length of the CDR3 is 17 residues. Germline values: CDR1 MGHDK, CDR2 SYGVNS. Here the CDR3 reads CATATGGAKGSNQPQHF.

The gene calls are TRBV7-2 and TRBJ2-1. The CDR3 has 13 residues. Germline V gene data show CDR1 as SGHTA and CDR2 as FQGNSA. The CDR3 region is CASSSEYYNEQFF. The variable domain in full, with the rest retrieved from reference TRBV7-2 and TRBJ2-1, is GAGVSQSPSNKVTEKGKDVELRCDPISGHTALYWYRQSLGQGLEFLIYFQGNSAPDKSGLPSDRFSAERTGGSVSTLTIQRTQQEDSAVYLCASSSEYYNEQFFGPGTRLTVL.

This chain uses TRBV12-5 with TRBJ1-5; the TCRdb D gene call, TRBD1, has no DNA to confirm it. This CDR3 comprises 17 residues. Germline-derived CDR1 and CDR2 are LGHNT and FRNRAP. The CDR3 loop reads CASGLVFYDSHYQPQHF.

The gene calls are TRBV29-1 and TRBJ2-3; checking the TCRdb D call of TRBD2 is not possible without DNA. The CDR3 spans 17 residues. Per germline, CDR1 SQVTM and CDR2 ANQGSEA. The CDR3: CSVDGFYGPLPEDTQYF.

This chain links TRBV2 with TRBJ1-6; without DNA, the TCRdb call of TRBD1 cannot be checked. Germline CDR1 and CDR2: SNHLY and FYNNEI. The CDR3 contains 13 residues. The CDR3 here is CAITRDGNSPLHF.

The gene calls are TRBV29-1 and TRBJ2-1; TCRdb calls TRBD2, which cannot be checked without DNA. The CDR3 loop spans 14 amino acids. Germline V gene lookup returns CDR1 SQVTM and CDR2 ANQGSEA. The CDR3: CSVALAGSYNEQFF.

This chain connects TRBV12-3 or TRBV12-4 to TRBJ1-2. CDR3 size: 13 residues. This chain's CDR3 is CASSVGPDYGYTF.

The chain is built from TRBV4-2 and TRBJ2-2. Germline V gene lookup returns CDR1 LGHNA and CDR2 YNFKEQ. The CDR3 consists of 14 residues. The CDR3 loop is CASSQVSDPGELFF.

The J gene is TRBJ2-3, the V gene TRBV29-1; with no DNA, the TCRdb D assignment of TRBD1 cannot be verified. The CDR3 length is 14 residues. CDR1 and CDR2 (germline): SQVTM, ANQGSEA. CDR3 region: CSVEQGGRTDTQYF.

The CDR3 region is CASSLTVAGSNEQFF. The V call is TRBV11-2, the J call TRBJ2-1; checking the TCRdb D call of TRBD1 is not possible without DNA. The germline gives CDR1 SGHAT, CDR2 FQNNGV. CDR3 length: 15 amino acids.

The chain has TRBV12-3 or TRBV12-4 and TRBJ2-1; TCRdb reports TRBD2, a call that lacks DNA to check it against. There are 16 residues in the CDR3. CDR3 amino acids: CASSLLAAGEVNEQFF.

This chain uses TRBV7-9 with TRBJ2-1; no DNA is available, so the TRBD2 call from TCRdb remains unchecked. The CDR3 loop spans 14 amino acids. Looked up from germline, CDR1 is SEHNR and CDR2 is FQNEAQ (reference sequence). The CDR3 here is CASSSRDSHNEQFF.

The chain employs TRBV5-4 and TRBJ2-1; the TRBD2 assignment by TCRdb is unverifiable without DNA. The CDR3 extends over 16 amino acids. Germline V gives CDR1 SGHNT, CDR2 YYREEE (reference sequence). The CDR3 region is CASSPFEGLARTEQFF.

J is TRBJ2-3 and V is TRBV11-2; TCRdb returns TRBD1, unconfirmable since there is no DNA. Germline V gene sequence: CDR1 SGHAT, CDR2 FQNNGV. The CDR3 loop spans 15 amino acids. CDR3 in amino acids: CASSPRGAGADTQYF.

The rearrangement uses TRBV19 and TRBJ2-1; the D call from TCRdb, TRBD1, cannot be confirmed without DNA. The CDR3 is made up of 13 amino acids. CDR1 LNHDA and CDR2 SQIVND come from the germline V gene (reference sequence). CDR3 region: CASSMVQGNEQFF.

This rearrangement joins TRBV11-3 to TRBJ2-7; TCRdb selects TRBD1, and the lack of DNA leaves this call unchecked. Per the germline V gene, CDR1 is SGHNT and CDR2 is YENEEA. The CDR3 has 14 amino acids. The CDR3 loop reads CASSAGDQGYEQYF.

V gene TRBV3-1 combines with J gene TRBJ1-2. Per germline, CDR1 LGHDT and CDR2 YNNKEL (reference sequence). There are 15 residues in the CDR3. CDR3 residues: CASSPGQASIYGYTF.

This sequence joins TRBV20-1 and TRBJ2-7. The CDR3 sequence is 14 residues long. In germline, CDR1 is DFQATT, CDR2 SNEGSKA (reference sequence). CDR3 amino acids: CSARDRSSGYEQYF.

V usage is TRBV21-1 and J usage is TRBJ1-6; without DNA, the TCRdb call of TRBD1 cannot be checked. TRBV21-1 is reported as a pseudogene. The CDR3 has 17 amino acids. CDR3: CASSPRVGTGDYSPLHF.

V is TRBV6-6 and J is TRBJ2-2; TCRdb's D call of TRBD2 is untestable without DNA. This CDR3 comprises 16 residues. Germline V lookup: CDR1 MNHNY, CDR2 SVGAGI (reference sequence). The CDR3 reads CASTLVAAMNTGELFF.

This chain joins TRBV6-7 and TRBJ2-4. TRBV6-7 is recorded as an ORF, its role being uncertain. This CDR3 is built from 14 residues. The CDR3 loop reads CASSFATIKNIQYF.

The V and J genes are TRBV28 and TRBJ2-6; TCRdb calls TRBD1, which cannot be checked without DNA. The CDR3 length is 17 residues. Looked up from germline, CDR1 is MDHEN and CDR2 is SYDVKM. The CDR3 spells CASSPRTGGTGANVLTF.

This sequence joins TRBV6-5 and TRBJ2-3; TCRdb proposes TRBD2, but this gene call is untestable without DNA. The germline V gene has CDR1 MNHEY and CDR2 SVGAGI. CDR3 length equals 13 residues. CDR3 region: CASKEVLTDTQYF.

The gene calls are TRBV5-1 and TRBJ2-7; without DNA, the TCRdb call of TRBD1 cannot be checked. The CDR3 runs to 14 residues. Germline lookup yields CDR1 SGHRS and CDR2 YFSETQ. The CDR3 sequence is CASSEGDRGPEQYF.

The rearrangement links TRBV12-3 or TRBV12-4 to TRBJ2-7. The length of the CDR3 is 12 residues. The CDR3 loop reads CASSWSPYEQYF.